These 29 T cell receptor beta chains originate from one sample sequenced in a study of T cells in Graves' hyperthyroidism and ophthalmopathy. Amplification of TCR beta CDR3 regions used RNA as the template. HTBI primers were used for first-round RT-PCR of the TCR CDR3. TCRdb reanalysed the multiplex PCR reads using MiXCR and keeps one entry per CDR3 protein. The top ten hold roughly a sixth of the sample, which has about 500,000 distinct CDR3 sequences, about 15% seen once. The sequencing sample was made of blood. The receptor set was obtained from a woman younger than 35 with Graves' ophthalmopathy.

This clonotype was counted many times. CDR3 bases: TGTGCCTGGAGTAAGGGTGCCCTAAACACTGAAGCTTTCTTT. It codes for CAWSKGALNTEAFF. The J gene is TRBJ1-1, the V gene TRBV30; D gene ambiguous. The V gene lost 2 bases and the J gene lost 2 bases, with 12 bases spanning the gap. The length of the CDR3 is 14 residues. Germline V gives CDR1 GTSNPN, CDR2 SVGIG (reference sequence).

In this sample, this clonotype turned up a few times. The chain recombines TRBV30 with TRBJ2-2, with D maybe TRBD2 (6 bases). This CDR3 has 12 residues. V shed 8 bases and J shed 0 bases, with 7 bases lying between them. CDR1 is GTSNPN, CDR2 SVGIG, per germline (reference sequence). CDR3 amino acids: CAGTPNTGELFF. As DNA, the CDR3 is TGTGCCGGGACTCCGAACACCGGGGAGCTGTTTTTT. The full variable domain, in which reference TRBV30 and TRBJ2-2 provide the parts outside the CDR3, is SQTIHQWPATLVQPVGSPLSLECTVEGTSNPNLYWYRQAAGRGLQLLFYSVGIGQISSEVPQNLSASRPQDRQFILSSKKLLLSDSGFYLCAGTPNTGELFFGEGSRLTVL.

This clonotype was recorded a few times. The chain couples TRBV20-1 to TRBJ1-6; D unclear. CDR1 is DFQATT, CDR2 SNEGSKA, per germline (reference sequence). The V end lost 0 bases, the J end lost 4 bases, and 13 bases lay between the germline ends. The CDR3 contains 16 residues. The CDR3 region is CSARDRELFYNSPLHF. As DNA, the CDR3 is TGCAGTGCTAGAGATCGGGAGTTGTTTTATAATTCACCCCTCCACTTT.

This clonotype was seen a few times. This rearrangement joins TRBV4-2 to TRBJ2-1, with 15 bases that match TRBD2. The CDR3 spans 21 residues. The V gene's germline CDR1 is LGHNA and CDR2 YNFKEQ. With V trimmed by 2 bases and J by 0 bases, 11 bases remained unmatched. The CDR3 sequence: CASSQPPGLAGGPSSYNEQFF. In DNA, the CDR3 is TGTGCCAGCAGCCAACCTCCGGGACTAGCGGGAGGACCCTCCTCCTACAATGAGCAGTTCTTC.

This clonotype was detected many times. The chain combines TRBV30 with TRBJ1-5; no firm D call. This CDR3 spans 12 amino acids. V was trimmed by 0 bases and J by 9 bases, leaving 9 bases between them. CDR1 GTSNPN and CDR2 SVGIG come from the germline V gene (reference sequence). The CDR3 sequence is CAWSVRAGPQHF. As DNA, the CDR3 is TGTGCCTGGAGTGTACGCGCGGGGCCCCAGCATTTT.

This clonotype has a handful of counts. The gene calls are TRBV19 and TRBJ1-4, with TRBD1 identical over 7 bases. Germline-derived CDR1 and CDR2 are LNHDA and SQIVND (reference sequence). The length of the CDR3 is 17 residues. V lost 9 bases and J lost 7; bases outside the gene matches: 20. CDR3 coding DNA: TGTGCCAGCCGTCCCCGATCTAAACAGGGGATTCTTGAAAAACTGTTTTTT. This encodes CASRPRSKQGILEKLFF.

There are a few counts of this clonotype. This chain joins TRBV5-6 and TRBJ1-2; the D gene is possibly TRBD1 (6 bases). CDR3 length equals 14 residues. Germline V gene data show CDR1 as SGHDT and CDR2 as YYEEEE. V was pared by 0 bases and J by 4 bases, with 10 bases between. The CDR3 loop is CASSLEQGTYGYTF. The CDR3 bases are TGTGCCAGCAGCTTGGAACAGGGTACCTATGGCTACACCTTC. Drawing the rest from reference TRBV5-6 and TRBJ1-2, the complete variable domain is DAGVTQSPTHLIKTRGQQVTLRCSPKSGHDTVSWYQQALGQGPQFIFQYYEEEERQRGNFPDRFSGHQFPNYSSELNVNALLLGDSALYLCASSLEQGTYGYTFGSGTRLTVV.

The chain carries TRBV19 and TRBJ1-1; D is unclear. CDR3 length: 15 residues. Per germline, CDR1 LNHDA and CDR2 SQIVND (reference sequence). Trimming took off 1 base at V and 1 base at J, with 10 bases between the two ends. The CDR3 loop reads CASSIAPTENTEAFF. The CDR3 bases are TGTGCCAGTAGTATAGCCCCGACGGAGAACACTGAAGCTTTCTTT.

The CDR3 here is CSAGTNYGYTF. In DNA form, the CDR3 reads TGCAGTGCTGGTACTAACTATGGCTACACCTTC. This chain joins TRBV20-1 and TRBJ1-2; D call uncertain. Germline CDR1 and CDR2: DFQATT and SNEGSKA (reference sequence). The V end lost 5 bases, the J end lost 0 bases, and 4 bases lay between the germline ends. This CDR3 spans 11 amino acids.

This clonotype was detected ten times or more. J is TRBJ1-1 and V is TRBV20-1, with 8 bases matching TRBD1. Germline V gene sequence: CDR1 DFQATT, CDR2 SNEGSKA (reference sequence). With 5 bases clipped from V and 3 bases from J, the junction kept 5 bases outside the gene matches. CDR3 length: 13 amino acids. CDR3 residues: CSAFLDRDTEAFF. CDR3 nucleotides: TGCAGTGCTTTCCTGGACAGGGACACTGAAGCTTTCTTT.

This clonotype has only a few counts. The CDR3 protein is CASRGDHQETQYF. CDR3 nucleotides: TGTGCCAGCAGGGGGGACCACCAAGAGACCCAGTACTTC. The rearrangement joins TRBV6-1 to TRBJ2-5; D is perhaps TRBD1 or TRBD2 (5 bases each). This CDR3 comprises 13 residues. Germline-derived CDR1 and CDR2 are MNHNS and SASEGT. Trimming cost V 6 bases and J 0 bases, with 8 bases left between them.

The V gene is TRBV5-1, the J gene TRBJ2-7, with 8 bases matching TRBD1. V shed 4 bases and J 0 bases; nucleotides not matched to a gene: 12. The germline V gene has CDR1 SGHRS and CDR2 YFSETQ. This CDR3 is built from 17 residues. The CDR3 region has the DNA TGCGCCAGCAGCCTTACCCACCGGGACAGGAGCTCCTACGAGCAGTACTTC. Amino acid sequence: CASSLTHRDRSSYEQYF.

Ten or more counts support this clonotype. This chain joins TRBV18 and TRBJ2-7, with TRBD2 as a possible D gene (5 bases). The V gene's germline CDR1 is KGHSH and CDR2 LQKENI. The V and J ends lost 2 bases and 3 bases respectively, with 8 bases between them. The CDR3 runs 13 residues. The CDR3 protein is CASSPIEGYEQYF. As DNA, the CDR3 is TGTGCCAGCTCACCAATCGAGGGCTACGAGCAGTACTTC.

This clonotype was detected only a few times. The J gene is TRBJ1-5, the V gene TRBV7-2, with D hard to call. The CDR3 extends over 15 amino acids. Per germline, CDR1 SGHTA and CDR2 FQGNSA. Trimming cost V 2 bases and J 6 bases, with 14 bases left between them. This CDR3 reads CASSLSHGSVQPQHF. DNA of the CDR3: TGTGCCAGCAGCTTAAGTCACGGGTCCGTTCAGCCCCAGCATTTT. The complete variable domain, with remaining parts taken from reference TRBV7-2 and TRBJ1-5, reads GAGVSQSPSNKVTEKGKDVELRCDPISGHTALYWYRQSLGQGLEFLIYFQGNSAPDKSGLPSDRFSAERTGGSVSTLTIQRTQQEDSAVYLCASSLSHGSVQPQHFGDGTRLSIL.

V gene TRBV19 combines with J gene TRBJ1-5, with D unresolved. Germline V gene lookup returns CDR1 LNHDA and CDR2 SQIVND (reference sequence). This CDR3 has 13 amino acids. V lost 7 bases to trimming and J lost 0 bases, with 7 bases between them. The CDR3, as DNA: TGTGCCAGTATCCCAGCTAGCAATCAGCCCCAGCATTTT. Translating it yields CASIPASNQPQHF.

This chain connects TRBV24-1 to TRBJ2-3; 11 nucleotides match TRBD2. V trimming: 3 bases; J trimming: 3 bases; junction bases outside the gene matches: 4. Germline V gene sequence: CDR1 KGHDR, CDR2 SFDVKD. The CDR3 extends over 16 amino acids. The CDR3, as DNA: TGTGCCACCAGTGATCAAGCTAGCGGGAGGACAGATACGCAGTATTTT. Its translation: CATSDQASGRTDTQYF.

This clonotype came up a few times. The chain recombines TRBV29-1 with TRBJ2-1, with D possibly being TRBD1 (5 bases). V shed 3 bases and J shed 6 bases, with 9 bases lying between them. CDR3 length: 12 residues. Looked up from germline, CDR1 is SQVTM and CDR2 is ANQGSEA. CDR3 bases: TGCAGCGTTGATGGCAGGGTCAATGAGCAGTTCTTC. Its protein is CSVDGRVNEQFF.

This clonotype showed up just a few times. As DNA, the CDR3 is TGCAGCGTTGTGGGGTACAGGCCTCTAATCTACGAGCAGTACTTC. This translates into CSVVGYRPLIYEQYF. The chain carries TRBV29-1 and TRBJ2-7; weak D call: TRBD1 (5 bases). The CDR3 is made up of 15 amino acids. The germline V gene has CDR1 SQVTM and CDR2 ANQGSEA. Trimming cost V 4 bases and J 3 bases, with 19 bases left between them.

This clonotype has at least ten counts. V usage is TRBV7-2 and J usage is TRBJ1-2; D is ambiguous. This CDR3 has 12 residues. Germline V gene lookup returns CDR1 SGHTA and CDR2 FQGNSA. With 4 bases removed from V and 3 bases from J, the gap between germline ends came to 6 bases. CDR3 sequence reads: CASSSDHYGYTF. The DNA for the CDR3 is TGTGCCAGCAGCTCTGATCACTATGGCTACACCTTC.

The chain links TRBV5-5 to TRBJ1-4, with D hard to call. CDR1 and CDR2 (germline): SGHKS, YYEKEE (reference sequence). The CDR3 sequence is 17 residues long. Between the trimmed V and J ends, which lost 4 bases and 0 bases, there was a span of 16 bases. The CDR3 sequence is CASSATEDRTTNEKLFF. As DNA, the CDR3 is TGTGCCAGCAGCGCTACGGAGGACCGGACAACTAATGAAAAACTGTTTTTT.

The J gene is TRBJ1-2, the V gene TRBV28; 9 nucleotides line up with TRBD1. With 3 bases clipped from V and 1 base from J, the junction kept 12 bases outside the gene matches. The CDR3 totals 18 residues. Germline values: CDR1 MDHEN, CDR2 SYDVKM. The DNA of the CDR3 is TGTGCCAGCAGTTTGATTGGGTGGACAGGGGCCCTTAACTATGGCTACACCTTC. Its protein is CASSLIGWTGALNYGYTF.

The J gene is TRBJ2-1, the V gene TRBV27, with TRBD2 matching over 8 bases. This CDR3 region has 16 residues. Germline V gene lookup returns CDR1 MNHEY and CDR2 SMNVEV (reference sequence). V dropped 0 bases and J dropped 9; count of bases not matched to a gene: 10. In DNA form, the CDR3 reads TGTGCCAGCAGTTTATCCTCAGGGACTAGTTCTGGTGAGCAGTTCTTC. Its protein product is CASSLSSGTSSGEQFF.

At least ten counts were recorded for this clonotype. The CDR3 spells CASSLGPRQRYEQYF. The CDR3 DNA reads TGTGCCAGCAGTTTGGGGCCTCGACAGCGCTACGAGCAGTACTTC. The V and J genes are TRBV27 and TRBJ2-7; D is perhaps TRBD1 (5 bases). CDR1 is MNHEY and CDR2 is SMNVEV in the germline V gene (reference sequence). V dropped 3 bases and J dropped 3 bases, with 15 bases sitting between them. There are 15 residues in the CDR3.

The sample holds many counts of this clonotype. CDR3 sequence: CASTAGVLNTEAFF. The CDR3 DNA sequence: TGTGCCAGCACGGCAGGGGTCCTGAACACTGAAGCTTTCTTT. The chain employs TRBV6-1 and TRBJ1-1, with TRBD1 as a possible D gene (6 bases). CDR1 and CDR2 (germline): MNHNS, SASEGT. The CDR3 runs 14 residues. Trimming took 7 bases from V and 0 from J, leaving 12 bases between them.

In its sample, this clonotype was seen many times. V and J are TRBV5-1 and TRBJ1-1, with TRBD1 as a possible D gene (5 bases). The CDR3 extends over 14 amino acids. CDR1 and CDR2 from the germline V gene are SGHRS and YFSETQ. Trimming removed 0 bases from V and 4 bases from J, with 10 bases in between. DNA of the CDR3: TGCGCCAGCAGCTTGGAATTTGGGGGCACTGAAGCTTTCTTT. It is translated as CASSLEFGGTEAFF.

The V gene is TRBV28, the J gene TRBJ1-5, with D perhaps matching TRBD1 (5 bases). The V and J ends lost 5 bases and 3 bases respectively, with 14 bases between them. This CDR3 spans 15 amino acids. The germline V gene has CDR1 MDHEN and CDR2 SYDVKM. The CDR3, as DNA: TGTGCCAGCAGTAAAACCGGGACTTCCAATCAGCCCCAGCATTTT. The encoded protein is CASSKTGTSNQPQHF.

V gene TRBV20-1 combines with J gene TRBJ1-4; D is uncertain. Trimming took off 3 bases at V and 0 bases at J, with 5 bases between the two ends. CDR1 and CDR2 from the germline V gene are DFQATT and SNEGSKA (reference sequence). This CDR3 has 13 residues. CDR3 DNA: TGCAGTGCTAGGAGGGCAACTAATGAAAAACTGTTTTTT. This codes for CSARRATNEKLFF.

At least ten counts were recorded for this clonotype. This chain connects TRBV10-3 to TRBJ1-1; 7 bases line up with TRBD1. Per the germline V gene, CDR1 is ENHRY and CDR2 is SYGVKD. The CDR3 covers 13 residues. The V and J ends lost 7 bases and 2 bases, in that order; junction bases with no gene match: 4. CDR3 sequence reads: CAITRDRNTEAFF. In DNA form, the CDR3 reads TGTGCCATCACTCGGGACAGAAACACTGAAGCTTTCTTT.

This clonotype occurred a few times. The chain uses TRBV4-1 and TRBJ2-2; the match to TRBD2 covers 7 bases. There are 14 residues in the CDR3. Germline V gene sequence: CDR1 MGHRA, CDR2 YSYEKL. The V gene end was trimmed by 1 base and the J gene end by 4 bases; junction bases not matched to a gene: 0. CDR3 amino acids: CASSQASGTGELFF. The CDR3 DNA sequence: TGCGCCAGCAGCCAAGCTAGCGGCACCGGGGAGCTGTTTTTT.